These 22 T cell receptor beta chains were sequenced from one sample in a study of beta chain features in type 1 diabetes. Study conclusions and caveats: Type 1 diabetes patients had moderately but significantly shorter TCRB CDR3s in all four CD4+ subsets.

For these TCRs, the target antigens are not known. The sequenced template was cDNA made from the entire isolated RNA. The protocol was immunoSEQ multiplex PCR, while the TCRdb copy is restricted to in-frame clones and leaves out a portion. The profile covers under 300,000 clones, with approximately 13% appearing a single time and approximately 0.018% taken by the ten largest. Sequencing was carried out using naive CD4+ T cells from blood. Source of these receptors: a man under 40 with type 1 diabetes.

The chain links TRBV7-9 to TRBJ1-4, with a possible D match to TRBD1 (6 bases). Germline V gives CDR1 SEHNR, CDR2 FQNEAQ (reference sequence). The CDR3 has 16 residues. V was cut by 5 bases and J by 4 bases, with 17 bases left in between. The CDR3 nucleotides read TGTGCCAGCAGCCCCAGGACAGCTAATCGTAATGAAAAACTGTTTTTT. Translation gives CASSPRTANRNEKLFF.

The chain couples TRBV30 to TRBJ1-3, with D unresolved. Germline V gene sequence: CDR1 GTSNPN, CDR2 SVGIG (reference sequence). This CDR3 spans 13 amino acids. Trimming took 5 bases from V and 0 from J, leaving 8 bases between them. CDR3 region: CAWERFSGNTIYF. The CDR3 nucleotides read TGTGCCTGGGAGAGGTTCTCTGGAAACACCATATATTTT.

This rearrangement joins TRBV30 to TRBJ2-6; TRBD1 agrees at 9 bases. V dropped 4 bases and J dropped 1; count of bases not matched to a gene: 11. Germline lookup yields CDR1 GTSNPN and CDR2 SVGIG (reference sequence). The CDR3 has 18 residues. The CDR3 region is CAWTKSSGTGSGANVLTF. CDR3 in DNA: TGTGCCTGGACCAAGTCGTCCGGGACAGGGTCTGGGGCCAACGTCCTGACTTTC.

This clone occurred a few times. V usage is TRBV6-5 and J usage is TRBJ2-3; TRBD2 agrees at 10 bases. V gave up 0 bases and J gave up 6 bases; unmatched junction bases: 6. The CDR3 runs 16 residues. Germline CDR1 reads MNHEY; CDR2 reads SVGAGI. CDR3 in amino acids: CASSYSVAGGWDTQYF. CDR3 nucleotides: TGTGCCAGCAGTTACTCGGTAGCGGGGGGTTGGGATACGCAGTATTTT.

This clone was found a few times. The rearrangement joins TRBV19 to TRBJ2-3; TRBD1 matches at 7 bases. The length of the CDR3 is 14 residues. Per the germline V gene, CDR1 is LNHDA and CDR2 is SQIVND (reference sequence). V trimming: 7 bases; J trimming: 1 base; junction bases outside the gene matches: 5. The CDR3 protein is CASKSGTGTDTQYF. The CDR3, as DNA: TGTGCCAGTAAGTCCGGGACAGGCACAGATACGCAGTATTTT.

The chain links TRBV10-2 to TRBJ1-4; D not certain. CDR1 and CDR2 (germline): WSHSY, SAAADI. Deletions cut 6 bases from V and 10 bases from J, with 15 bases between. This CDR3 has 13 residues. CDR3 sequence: CASRAGRVGKLFF. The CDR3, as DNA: TGCGCCAGCAGGGCGGGGAGGGTGGGAAAACTGTTTTTT.

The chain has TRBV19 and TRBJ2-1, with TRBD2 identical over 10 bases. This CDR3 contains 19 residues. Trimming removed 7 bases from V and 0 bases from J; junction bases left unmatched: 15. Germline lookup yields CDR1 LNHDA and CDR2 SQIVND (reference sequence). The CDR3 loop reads CASKPTGLAGASSYNEQFF. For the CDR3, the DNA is TGTGCCAGTAAACCTACAGGGCTAGCGGGAGCAAGCTCCTACAATGAGCAGTTCTTC.

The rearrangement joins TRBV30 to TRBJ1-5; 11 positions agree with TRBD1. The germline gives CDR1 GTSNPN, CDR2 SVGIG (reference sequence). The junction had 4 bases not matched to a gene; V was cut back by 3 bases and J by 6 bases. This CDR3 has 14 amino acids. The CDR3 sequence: CAWRGQGAGQPQHF. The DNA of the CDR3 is TGTGCCTGGAGAGGACAGGGGGCAGGTCAGCCCCAGCATTTT. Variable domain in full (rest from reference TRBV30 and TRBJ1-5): SQTIHQWPATLVQPVGSPLSLECTVEGTSNPNLYWYRQAAGRGLQLLFYSVGIGQISSEVPQNLSASRPQDRQFILSSKKLLLSDSGFYLCAWRGQGAGQPQHFGDGTRLSIL.

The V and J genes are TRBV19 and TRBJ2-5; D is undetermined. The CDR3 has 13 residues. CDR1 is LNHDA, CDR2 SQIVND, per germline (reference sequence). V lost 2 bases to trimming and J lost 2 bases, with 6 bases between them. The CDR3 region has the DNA TGTGCCAGTAGTATATCGCAGCAAGAGACCCAGTACTTC. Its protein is CASSISQQETQYF.

CDR3 bases: TGTGCCAGCAGCCCCGACAGGGCGGGAGAGCAGTACTTC. Its translation is CASSPDRAGEQYF. J is TRBJ2-7 and V is TRBV9, with D possibly being TRBD1 (7 bases). Trimming took off 4 bases at V and 7 bases at J, with 15 bases between the two ends. The germline V gene encodes CDR1 SGDLS and CDR2 YYNGEE. The CDR3 spans 13 residues.

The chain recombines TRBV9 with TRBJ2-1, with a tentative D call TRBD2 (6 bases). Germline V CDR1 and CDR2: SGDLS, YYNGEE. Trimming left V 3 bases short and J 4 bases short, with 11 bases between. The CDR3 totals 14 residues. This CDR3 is CASSAVTSYNEQFF. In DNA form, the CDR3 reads TGTGCCAGCAGCGCGGTGACTAGTTACAATGAGCAGTTCTTC.

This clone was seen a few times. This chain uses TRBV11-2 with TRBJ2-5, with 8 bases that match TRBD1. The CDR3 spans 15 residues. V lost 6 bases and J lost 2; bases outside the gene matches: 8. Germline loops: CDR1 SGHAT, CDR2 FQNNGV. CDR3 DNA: TGTGCCAGCAGGCGACAGGGGAAGGTTCAAGAGACCCAGTACTTC. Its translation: CASRRQGKVQETQYF.

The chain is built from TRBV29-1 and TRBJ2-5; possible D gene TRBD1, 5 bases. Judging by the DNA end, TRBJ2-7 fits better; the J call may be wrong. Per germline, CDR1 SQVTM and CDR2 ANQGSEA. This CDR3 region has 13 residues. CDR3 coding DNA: TGCAGCGTTGAAGGGGGCGGAACCTACGAGCAGTACTTC. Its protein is CSVEGGGTYEQYF.

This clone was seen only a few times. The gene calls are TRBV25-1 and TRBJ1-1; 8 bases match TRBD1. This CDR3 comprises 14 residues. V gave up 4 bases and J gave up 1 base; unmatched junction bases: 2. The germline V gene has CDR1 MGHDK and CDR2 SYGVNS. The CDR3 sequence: CASSAGQGNTEAFF. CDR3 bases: TGTGCCAGCAGTGCTGGACAGGGGAACACTGAAGCTTTCTTT.

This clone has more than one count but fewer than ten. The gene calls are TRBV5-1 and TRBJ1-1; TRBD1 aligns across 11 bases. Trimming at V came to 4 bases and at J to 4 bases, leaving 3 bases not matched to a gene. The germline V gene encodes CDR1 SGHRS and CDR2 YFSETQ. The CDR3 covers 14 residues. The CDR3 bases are TGCGCCAGCAGCGGGGACAGGGGGTCCACTGAAGCTTTCTTT. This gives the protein CASSGDRGSTEAFF.

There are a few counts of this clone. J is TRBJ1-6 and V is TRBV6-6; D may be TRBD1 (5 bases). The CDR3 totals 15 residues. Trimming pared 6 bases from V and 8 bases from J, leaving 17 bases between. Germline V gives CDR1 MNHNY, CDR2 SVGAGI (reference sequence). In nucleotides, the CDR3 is TGTGCCAGCAGACCCAATACAGGTGGCGATTCACCCCTCCACTTT. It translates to CASRPNTGGDSPLHF.

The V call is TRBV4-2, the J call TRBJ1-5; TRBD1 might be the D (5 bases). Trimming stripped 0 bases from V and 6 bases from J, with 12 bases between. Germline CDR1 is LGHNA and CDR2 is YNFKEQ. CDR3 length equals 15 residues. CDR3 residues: CASSQETGPIQPQHF. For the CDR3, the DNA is TGTGCCAGCAGCCAAGAAACAGGCCCGATTCAGCCCCAGCATTTT.

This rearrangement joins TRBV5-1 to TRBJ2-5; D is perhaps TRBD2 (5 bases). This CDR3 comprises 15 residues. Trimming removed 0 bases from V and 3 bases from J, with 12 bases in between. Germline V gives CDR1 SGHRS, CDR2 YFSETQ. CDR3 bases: TGCGCCAGCAGCTTGGCCGGTGCCGGGGAAGAGACCCAGTACTTC. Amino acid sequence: CASSLAGAGEETQYF.

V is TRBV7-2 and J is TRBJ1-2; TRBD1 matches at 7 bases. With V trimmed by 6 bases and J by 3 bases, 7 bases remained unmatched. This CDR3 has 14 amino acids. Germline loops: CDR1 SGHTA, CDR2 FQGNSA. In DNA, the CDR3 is TGTGCCAGCAGTCAAGACAGGGAACACTATGGCTACACCTTC. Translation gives CASSQDREHYGYTF.

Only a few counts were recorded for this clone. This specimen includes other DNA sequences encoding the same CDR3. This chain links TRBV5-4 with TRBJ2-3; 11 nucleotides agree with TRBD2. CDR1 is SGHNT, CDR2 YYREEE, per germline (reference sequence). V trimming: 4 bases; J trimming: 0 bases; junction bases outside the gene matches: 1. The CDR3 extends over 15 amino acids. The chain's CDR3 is CASSRTSGSTDTQYF. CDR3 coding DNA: TGTGCCAGCAGCCGGACTAGCGGGAGCACAGATACGCAGTATTTT.

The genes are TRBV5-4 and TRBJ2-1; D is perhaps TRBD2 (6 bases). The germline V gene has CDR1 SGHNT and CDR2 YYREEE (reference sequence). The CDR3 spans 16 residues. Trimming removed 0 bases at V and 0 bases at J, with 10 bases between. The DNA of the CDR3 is TGTGCCAGCAGCTTGGGGGGCGGGACCTCCTACAATGAGCAGTTCTTC. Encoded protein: CASSLGGGTSYNEQFF.

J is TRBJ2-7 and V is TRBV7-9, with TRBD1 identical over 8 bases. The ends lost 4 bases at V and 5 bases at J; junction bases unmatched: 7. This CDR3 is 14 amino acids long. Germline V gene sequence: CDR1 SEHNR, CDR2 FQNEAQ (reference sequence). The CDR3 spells CASSWLAGGHEQYF. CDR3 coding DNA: TGTGCCAGCAGCTGGCTAGCAGGGGGCCACGAGCAGTACTTC.